The 10 T cell receptor beta chains below were found in one sample sequenced in a study of shared clonotypes between healthy human individuals. Method: immunoSEQ multiplex PCR; TCRdb's copy keeps in-frame clones and lacks some. The sample shows about 1 million clones, more than 60% of them seen only once. Sequenced: memory CD4+ T cells sorted from blood. Regarding subset: CD45RA-negative fraction. These receptors all come from a young man in good health.

The rearrangement uses TRBV9 and TRBJ1-4, with D perhaps TRBD1 (5 bases). Germline CDR1 is SGDLS and CDR2 is YYNGEE. CDR3 length: 15 residues. Trimming shortened V by 2 bases and J by 8 bases, and 16 bases separated the two germline ends. CDR3 region: CASSVGRALGEKLFF. CDR3 coding DNA: TGTGCCAGCAGCGTGGGGCGGGCCCTAGGCGAAAAACTGTTTTTT.

V usage is TRBV15 and J usage is TRBJ1-5; D call uncertain. The CDR3 length is 12 residues. Germline CDR1 LNHNV, CDR2 YYDKDF (reference sequence). The V end lost 5 bases, the J end lost 7 bases, and 9 bases lay between the germline ends. CDR3 loop: CATSQDGQPQHF. The DNA of the CDR3 is TGTGCCACCAGCCAGGATGGGCAGCCCCAGCATTTT. The full variable domain, its missing parts supplied by reference TRBV15 and TRBJ1-5, is DAMVIQNPRYQVTQFGKPVTLSCSQTLNHNVMYWYQQKSSQAPKLLFHYYDKDFNNEADTPDNFQSRRPNTSFCFLDIRSPGLGDTAMYLCATSQDGQPQHFGDGTRLSIL.

The V and J genes are TRBV27 and TRBJ2-2; tentative D call: TRBD2 (6 bases). V dropped 6 bases and J dropped 4 bases, with 21 bases sitting between them. Looked up from germline, CDR1 is MNHEY and CDR2 is SMNVEV (reference sequence). CDR3 length: 17 amino acids. The DNA of the CDR3 is TGTGCCAGCAGCCTTTTCGGGGCGGGGTCGGCCACCGGGGAGCTGTTTTTT. It is translated as CASSLFGAGSATGELFF.

This rearrangement joins TRBV27 to TRBJ1-4; no firm D call. This CDR3 is built from 15 residues. CDR1 is MNHEY, CDR2 SMNVEV, per germline (reference sequence). Trimming left V 6 bases short and J 0 bases short, with 11 bases between. The CDR3 protein is CASSRLVATNEKLFF. CDR3 sequence (DNA): TGTGCCAGCAGCCGACTAGTTGCAACTAATGAAAAACTGTTTTTT.

The chain couples TRBV27 to TRBJ2-3; 11 bases agree with TRBD1. After removal of 6 bases from V and 4 bases from J, the junction contained 3 bases not matched to a gene. The CDR3 has 14 amino acids. Per germline, CDR1 MNHEY and CDR2 SMNVEV (reference sequence). CDR3 in DNA: TGTGCCAGCAGGGGGACAGGGGGTCCAGATACGCAGTATTTT. This translates into CASRGTGGPDTQYF.

The rearrangement uses TRBV18 and TRBJ2-1; the match to TRBD1 covers 7 bases. With V trimmed by 3 bases and J by 1 base, 3 bases remained unmatched. In germline, CDR1 is KGHSH, CDR2 LQKENI. The CDR3 is made up of 15 amino acids. The CDR3 here is CASSPGGQSYNEQFF. For the CDR3, the DNA is TGTGCCAGCTCACCTGGGGGACAGTCCTACAATGAGCAGTTCTTC. The whole variable domain, filled in from reference TRBV18 and TRBJ2-1, reads NAGVMQNPRHLVRRRGQEARLRCSPMKGHSHVYWYRQLPEEGLKFMVYLQKENIIDESGMPKERFSAEFPKEGPSILRIQQVVRGDSAAYFCASSPGGQSYNEQFFGPGTRLTVL.

J is TRBJ2-7 and V is TRBV9; 7 bases map to TRBD1. CDR1 SGDLS and CDR2 YYNGEE come from the germline V gene. The trim removed 4 bases at V and 3 bases at J, leaving 7 bases unmatched. The length of the CDR3 is 14 residues. CDR3 amino acids: CASSPDREYYEQYF. The CDR3 bases are TGTGCCAGCAGCCCCGACAGGGAATACTACGAGCAGTACTTC.

The chain joins TRBV19 to TRBJ2-6; D not certain. Per germline, CDR1 LNHDA and CDR2 SQIVND (reference sequence). The CDR3 contains 14 residues. Trimming left V 6 bases short and J 0 bases short, with 6 bases between. CDR3 residues: CASRTSSGANVLTF. In DNA form, the CDR3 reads TGTGCCAGTAGAACAAGCTCTGGGGCCAACGTCCTGACTTTC. The full variable domain, rest sourced from reference TRBV19 and TRBJ2-6, is DGGITQSPKYLFRKEGQNVTLSCEQNLNHDAMYWYRQDPGQGLRLIYYSQIVNDFQKGDIAEGYSVSREKKESFPLTVTSAQKNPTAFYLCASRTSSGANVLTFGAGSRLTVL.

This chain links TRBV6-5 with TRBJ2-7, with unresolved D. V lost 4 bases to trimming and J lost 11 bases, with 15 bases between them. The CDR3 runs to 12 residues. Per germline, CDR1 MNHEY and CDR2 SVGAGI. The CDR3 coding sequence is TGTGCCAGCAGTTCTACGACTGGGAATAAGTACTTC. Its translation is CASSSTTGNKYF.

There are a few counts of this clone. The chain has TRBV9 and TRBJ2-2; TRBD1 matches at 9 bases. The germline gives CDR1 SGDLS, CDR2 YYNGEE. V shed 5 bases, J shed 3 bases, and the junction held 2 bases outside the gene matches. This CDR3 has 14 amino acids. The CDR3 sequence is CASRRTGDTGELFF. CDR3 DNA sequence: TGTGCCAGCAGGAGGACAGGGGACACCGGGGAGCTGTTTTTT.